These 29 T cell receptor beta chains share one sample of origin, sequenced in a study of cytomegalovirus exposure and HLA in healthy donors. The study ran its PCR with 60 Vbeta and 13 Jbeta primers. This table comes from immunoSEQ multiplex PCR, and its TCRdb copy is limited to in-frame clones, with some not included. This sample's table reports 150,000 to 250,000 clones. Sequencing input: PBMCs. These receptor sequences come from a boy between 10 and 17 years old in good health and CMV-seronegative.

The rearrangement links TRBV5-6 to TRBJ1-4, with D maybe TRBD1 (5 bases). V gave up 0 bases and J gave up 12 bases, with 9 bases separating them. This CDR3 has 12 amino acids. CDR1 is SGHDT and CDR2 is YYEEEE in the germline V gene. The chain's CDR3 is CASSLGSGELFF. In DNA form, the CDR3 reads TGTGCCAGCAGCTTGGGGTCGGGGGAACTGTTTTTT.

V and J are TRBV7-9 and TRBJ2-7, with 10 bases lining up with TRBD1. The CDR3 covers 16 residues. Germline V gives CDR1 SEHNR, CDR2 FQNEAQ (reference sequence). V gave up 4 bases and J gave up 3 bases; unmatched junction bases: 9. In DNA, the CDR3 is TGTGCCAGCAGCTCACCGGCCGGGACAGGGGTCTACGAGCAGTACTTC. Translating it yields CASSSPAGTGVYEQYF.

This chain links TRBV2 with TRBJ2-5; 9 bases are shared with TRBD2. V was pared by 6 bases and J by 3 bases, with 5 bases of the junction left unmatched. The germline V gene has CDR1 SNHLY and CDR2 FYNNEI. The CDR3 is made up of 14 amino acids. CDR3 loop: CASSRLAVKETQYF. CDR3 DNA sequence: TGTGCCAGCAGCCGACTAGCGGTTAAAGAGACCCAGTACTTC.

V gene TRBV18 combines with J gene TRBJ2-2; D may be TRBD1 (5 bases). V shed 5 bases and J shed 0 bases, with 13 bases lying between them. The CDR3 runs to 16 residues. Looked up from germline, CDR1 is KGHSH and CDR2 is LQKENI. In DNA, the CDR3 is TGTGCCAGCTCATCCTACAGGTTCCCGAACACCGGGGAGCTGTTTTTT. Translated, it gives CASSSYRFPNTGELFF. Using reference TRBV18 and TRBJ2-2 for the parts outside the CDR3, the full variable domain is NAGVMQNPRHLVRRRGQEARLRCSPMKGHSHVYWYRQLPEEGLKFMVYLQKENIIDESGMPKERFSAEFPKEGPSILRIQQVVRGDSAAYFCASSSYRFPNTGELFFGEGSRLTVL.

The chain carries TRBV7-6 and TRBJ1-1, with TRBD1 matching over 7 bases. V lost 5 bases and J lost 1; bases outside the gene matches: 10. This CDR3 contains 16 residues. CDR1 and CDR2 (germline): SGHVS, FNYEAQ. CDR3 sequence: CASSTNPQGGNTEAFF. CDR3 bases: TGTGCCAGCAGCACAAACCCTCAGGGGGGGAACACTGAAGCTTTCTTT.

The rearrangement uses TRBV28 and TRBJ2-3, with 7 bases that match TRBD2. In germline, CDR1 is MDHEN, CDR2 SYDVKM. The CDR3 extends over 14 amino acids. V was pared by 6 bases and J by 6 bases, with 9 bases of the junction left unmatched. In nucleotides, the CDR3 is TGTGCCAGCAGGACCCTCGGGGGGTGGGATACGCAGTATTTT. Protein sequence: CASRTLGGWDTQYF. Full variable domain (rest looked up from reference TRBV28 and TRBJ2-3): DVKVTQSSRYLVKRTGEKVFLECVQDMDHENMFWYRQDPGLGLRLIYFSYDVKMKEKGDIPEGYSVSREKKERFSLILESASTNQTSMYLCASRTLGGWDTQYFGPGTRLTVL.

The chain uses TRBV6-1 and TRBJ1-1; D is unclear. This CDR3 spans 15 amino acids. The germline CDR1 and CDR2 sequences are MNHNS and SASEGT. Between the trimmed V and J ends, which lost 1 base and 0 bases, there was a span of 9 bases. The CDR3 spells CASSEGRSMNTEAFF. The CDR3 DNA follows: TGTGCCAGCAGTGAAGGCAGATCCATGAACACTGAAGCTTTCTTT.

The DNA for the CDR3 is TGTGCCAGCAGCTTGGAAACCCCCCTAAAGGGGGCGGGAGGCTACACCTTC. Encoded protein: CASSLETPLKGAGGYTF. The chain has TRBV5-8 and TRBJ1-2; 7 bases map to TRBD1. CDR3 size: 17 residues. Trimming took 0 bases from V and 8 from J; bases not matched to a gene: 16. In germline, CDR1 is SGHTS, CDR2 YDEGEE.

The chain carries TRBV7-9 and TRBJ2-3, with TRBD2 as a possible D gene (6 bases). V was pared by 5 bases and J by 0 bases, with 12 bases between. Per the germline V gene, CDR1 is SEHNR and CDR2 is FQNEAQ (reference sequence). This CDR3 has 15 amino acids. CDR3 region: CASSPTDYSTDTQYF. The CDR3 nucleotides are TGTGCCAGCAGCCCGACGGACTATAGCACAGATACGCAGTATTTT. The full variable domain, rest sourced from reference TRBV7-9 and TRBJ2-3, is DTGVSQNPRHKITKRGQNVTFRCDPISEHNRLYWYRQTLGQGPEFLTYFQNEAQLEKSRLLSDRFSAERPKGSFSTLEIQRTEQGDSAMYLCASSPTDYSTDTQYFGPGTRLTVL.

The chain employs TRBV30 and TRBJ1-5; D is perhaps TRBD1 (5 bases). Germline CDR1 is GTSNPN and CDR2 is SVGIG (reference sequence). This CDR3 is built from 15 residues. V gave up 6 bases and J gave up 7 bases, with 22 bases separating them. This CDR3 is CACSRGTDGGQPQHF. DNA for the CDR3: TGTGCCTGCTCCCGAGGGACCGACGGGGGACAGCCCCAGCATTTT.

This sequence joins TRBV11-2 and TRBJ2-1; 7 nucleotides agree with TRBD2. Germline CDR1 and CDR2: SGHAT and FQNNGV. The CDR3 length is 15 residues. J was trimmed by 4 bases and V by 1 base; bases with no gene match: 4. CDR3 amino acids: CASSLAAGYYNEQFF. Written as DNA, the CDR3 is TGTGCCAGCAGCTTAGCAGCGGGGTATTACAATGAGCAGTTCTTC.

The CDR3, as DNA: TGTGCCAGCAGCTCGACGGGGGAGATCCACGAGCAGTACTTC. Residues: CASSSTGEIHEQYF. V usage is TRBV5-4 and J usage is TRBJ2-7, with a possible D match to TRBD2 (6 bases). Trimming removed 3 bases at V and 5 bases at J, with 15 bases between. CDR3 size: 14 residues. Germline CDR1 is SGHNT and CDR2 is YYREEE (reference sequence).

V and J are TRBV5-6 and TRBJ1-1; 8 nucleotides align to TRBD1. V lost 2 bases and J lost 4; bases outside the gene matches: 7. The CDR3 runs 15 residues. Germline V CDR1 and CDR2: SGHDT, YYEEEE. Here the CDR3 reads CASSFLGTGGTEAFF. CDR3 nucleotides: TGTGCCAGCAGCTTTCTCGGAACAGGGGGCACTGAAGCTTTCTTT.

V gene TRBV9 combines with J gene TRBJ2-3; TRBD2 matches at 10 bases. CDR3 size: 17 residues. Germline CDR1 is SGDLS and CDR2 is YYNGEE. J was trimmed by 6 bases and V by 4 bases; bases with no gene match: 14. DNA of the CDR3: TGTGCCAGCAGCCCCCGGGGAGCGGGGGGGAGGAGGGATACGCAGTATTTT. Translation: CASSPRGAGGRRDTQYF. Using reference TRBV9 and TRBJ2-3 for the parts outside the CDR3, the full variable domain is DSGVTQTPKHLITATGQRVTLRCSPRSGDLSVYWYQQSLDQGLQFLIQYYNGEERAKGNILERFSAQQFPDLHSELNLSSLELGDSALYFCASSPRGAGGRRDTQYFGPGTRLTVL.

The J gene is TRBJ1-1, the V gene TRBV30; 9 bases fit TRBD1. V trimming: 1 base; J trimming: 10 bases; junction bases outside the gene matches: 10. The CDR3 sequence is 14 residues long. CDR1 is GTSNPN and CDR2 is SVGIG in the germline V gene (reference sequence). CDR3 region: CAWSGTRDRVAAFF. CDR3 bases: TGTGCCTGGAGTGGTACCCGGGACAGGGTCGCAGCTTTCTTT. Complete variable domain (other parts from reference TRBV30 and TRBJ1-1): SQTIHQWPATLVQPVGSPLSLECTVEGTSNPNLYWYRQAAGRGLQLLFYSVGIGQISSEVPQNLSASRPQDRQFILSSKKLLLSDSGFYLCAWSGTRDRVAAFFGQGTRLTVV.

The chain carries TRBV12-1 and TRBJ1-1; TRBD1, the table's D call, was not compared with the DNA. TRBV12-1 is listed as a pseudogene. CDR3 length: 15 amino acids. CDR3 bases: TGTGCCAGCAGCATTCGACAGGGGGCGGACACTGAAGCTTTCTTT. Its translation: CASSIRQGADTEAFF.

The chain links TRBV29-1 to TRBJ2-1; 9 nucleotides match TRBD2. The CDR3 spans 14 residues. V gave up 3 bases and J gave up 4 bases; unmatched junction bases: 4. CDR1 SQVTM and CDR2 ANQGSEA come from the germline V gene. CDR3 amino acids: CSVDHLAGYNEQFF. For the CDR3, the DNA is TGCAGCGTTGATCATCTAGCGGGGTACAATGAGCAGTTCTTC.

This sequence joins TRBV6-5 and TRBJ2-5; TRBD2 matches at 10 bases. CDR1 is MNHEY, CDR2 SVGAGI, per germline. The V gene end was trimmed by 0 bases and the J gene end by 1 base; junction bases not matched to a gene: 2. The CDR3 loop spans 16 amino acids. The CDR3 loop reads CASSYSTSGTQETQYF. The CDR3 DNA reads TGTGCCAGCAGTTACTCAACTAGCGGGACCCAAGAGACCCAGTACTTC.

The chain links TRBV4-1 to TRBJ1-1, with 9 bases that match TRBD1. The germline gives CDR1 MGHRA, CDR2 YSYEKL. V lost 3 bases and J lost 1; bases outside the gene matches: 6. The CDR3 spans 16 residues. CDR3 sequence: CASSQLQGAGNTEAFF. The DNA for the CDR3 is TGCGCCAGCAGCCAGCTACAGGGGGCTGGGAACACTGAAGCTTTCTTT.

This sequence joins TRBV2 and TRBJ1-1; TRBD1 agrees at 7 bases. Germline V lookup: CDR1 SNHLY, CDR2 FYNNEI. The CDR3 covers 16 residues. Trimming at V came to 4 bases and at J to 0 bases, leaving 8 bases not matched to a gene. The CDR3 region is CASSANRGRVNTEAFF. As DNA, the CDR3 is TGTGCCAGCAGTGCCAACAGGGGACGGGTGAACACTGAAGCTTTCTTT.

This chain links TRBV19 with TRBJ2-1, with 10 bases lining up with TRBD2. V was clipped by 2 bases and J by 6 bases; unmatched bases: 7. This CDR3 comprises 16 residues. Germline-derived CDR1 and CDR2 are LNHDA and SQIVND (reference sequence). The DNA of the CDR3 is TGTGCCAGTAGTATACTGTCCAGCGGGGGGGCCAATGAGCAGTTCTTC. Protein: CASSILSSGGANEQFF.

This chain links TRBV7-8 with TRBJ2-1; 14 nucleotides align to TRBD2. This CDR3 is 18 amino acids long. CDR1 SGHVS and CDR2 FQNEAQ come from the germline V gene. The trim removed 1 base at V and 5 bases at J, leaving 7 bases unmatched. The CDR3 sequence is CASSLDPTSGGVHNEQFF. The CDR3 nucleotides are TGTGCCAGCAGCTTAGACCCGACTAGCGGGGGGGTACACAATGAGCAGTTCTTC.

The chain employs TRBV5-1 and TRBJ2-7; weak D call: TRBD1 (5 bases). Germline CDR1 and CDR2: SGHRS and YFSETQ. V lost 0 bases and J lost 5, with 12 bases in between. The CDR3 covers 14 residues. The CDR3 nucleotides read TGCGCCAGCAGCTTGGCGCTAAGGGGCCACGAGCAGTACTTC. Its protein is CASSLALRGHEQYF.

V and J are TRBV11-2 and TRBJ2-5; no definite D call. Germline CDR1 and CDR2: SGHAT and FQNNGV. The CDR3 is 13 residues long. V was pared by 5 bases and J by 5 bases, with 12 bases between. The CDR3 spells CASSPTPYETQYF. Written as DNA, the CDR3 is TGTGCCAGCAGCCCAACTCCTTATGAGACCCAGTACTTC. The complete variable domain, with remaining parts taken from reference TRBV11-2 and TRBJ2-5, reads EAGVAQSPRYKIIEKRQSVAFWCNPISGHATLYWYQQILGQGPKLLIQFQNNGVVDDSQLPKDRFSAERLKGVDSTLKIQPAKLEDSAVYLCASSPTPYETQYFGPGTRLLVL.

The chain couples TRBV7-3 to TRBJ2-5; 8 nucleotides agree with TRBD2. The CDR3 is made up of 19 amino acids. The germline CDR1 and CDR2 sequences are SGHTA and FQGTGA. V shed 1 base, J shed 5 bases, and the junction held 18 bases outside the gene matches. The CDR3 loop reads CASSLIGRAAGGLPETQYF. CDR3 in DNA: TGTGCCAGCAGCTTAATAGGCCGGGCGGCGGGGGGCCTCCCCGAGACCCAGTACTTC.

CDR3 in amino acids: CATIRDRTNTEAFF. The CDR3 nucleotides are TGTGCCACAATACGGGACAGGACGAACACTGAAGCTTTCTTT. The chain uses TRBV6-5 and TRBJ1-1, with 8 bases fitting TRBD1. Germline V lookup: CDR1 MNHEY, CDR2 SVGAGI. There are 14 residues in the CDR3. J gave up 1 base and V 10 bases, and 8 bases lay outside the gene matches.

The V gene is TRBV2, the J gene TRBJ1-4; weak D call: TRBD1 (5 bases). The germline CDR1 and CDR2 sequences are SNHLY and FYNNEI. V dropped 6 bases and J dropped 5 bases, with 16 bases sitting between them. The CDR3 has 15 amino acids. The CDR3 DNA reads as TGTGCCAGCAGCCGCGGGACTTCTCGAAATGAAAAACTGTTTTTT. Translating it yields CASSRGTSRNEKLFF.

V gene TRBV9 combines with J gene TRBJ1-1; 9 nucleotides match TRBD1. Per the germline V gene, CDR1 is SGDLS and CDR2 is YYNGEE. The J segment lost 11 bases and the V segment lost 3 bases, leaving 17 bases of the junction unmatched. The CDR3 runs 16 residues. Here the CDR3 reads CASSALGDGTGFAAFF. The CDR3 DNA reads TGTGCCAGCAGCGCTCTAGGGGACGGGACAGGGTTCGCTGCTTTCTTT.

This chain connects TRBV28 to TRBJ1-3; D possibly corresponds to TRBD1 (5 bases). The CDR3 runs to 15 residues. Germline-derived CDR1 and CDR2 are MDHEN and SYDVKM. Trimming shortened V by 6 bases and J by 3 bases, and 15 bases separated the two germline ends. Written as DNA, the CDR3 is TGTGCCAGCAGCCCTAAAGGGACTTATGGAAACACCATATATTTT. This translates into CASSPKGTYGNTIYF.